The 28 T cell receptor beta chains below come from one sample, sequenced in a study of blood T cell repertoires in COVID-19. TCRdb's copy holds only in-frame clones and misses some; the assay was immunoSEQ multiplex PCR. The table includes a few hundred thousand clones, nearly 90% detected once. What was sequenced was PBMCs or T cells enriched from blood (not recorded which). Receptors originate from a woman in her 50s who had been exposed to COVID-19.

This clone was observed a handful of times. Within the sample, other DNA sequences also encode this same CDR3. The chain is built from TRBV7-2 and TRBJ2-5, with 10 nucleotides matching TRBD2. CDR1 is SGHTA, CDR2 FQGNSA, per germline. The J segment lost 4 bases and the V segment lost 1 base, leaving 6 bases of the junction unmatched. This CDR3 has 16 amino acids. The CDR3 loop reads CASSLGAGGRVETQYF. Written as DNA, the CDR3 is TGTGCCAGCAGCTTAGGAGCGGGGGGGCGGGTAGAGACCCAGTACTTC.

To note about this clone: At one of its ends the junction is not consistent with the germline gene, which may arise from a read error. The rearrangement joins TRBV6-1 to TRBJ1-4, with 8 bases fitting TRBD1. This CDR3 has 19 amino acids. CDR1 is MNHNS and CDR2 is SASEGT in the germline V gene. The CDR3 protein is CASSEGWRTGPRSNEKLFF. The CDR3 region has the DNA TGTGCCAGCAGCGAAGGGTGGAGGACAGGGCCCCGCTCTAATGAAAAACTGTTTTTT.

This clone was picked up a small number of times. CDR3: CATSRGQGSLKKLFF. Written as DNA, the CDR3 is TGTGCCACCAGTAGGGGACAGGGGAGTTTGAAAAAACTGTTTTTT. This chain connects TRBV15 to TRBJ1-4, with TRBD1 matching 10 bases. The V gene's germline CDR1 is LNHNV and CDR2 YYDKDF (reference sequence). V lost 6 bases and J lost 9; bases outside the gene matches: 10. The CDR3 extends over 15 amino acids.

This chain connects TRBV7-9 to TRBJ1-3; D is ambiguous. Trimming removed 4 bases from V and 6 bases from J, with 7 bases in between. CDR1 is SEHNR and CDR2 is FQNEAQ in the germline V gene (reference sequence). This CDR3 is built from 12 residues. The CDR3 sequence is CASSSEANTIYF. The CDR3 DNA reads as TGTGCCAGCAGCTCAGAGGCAAACACCATATATTTT.

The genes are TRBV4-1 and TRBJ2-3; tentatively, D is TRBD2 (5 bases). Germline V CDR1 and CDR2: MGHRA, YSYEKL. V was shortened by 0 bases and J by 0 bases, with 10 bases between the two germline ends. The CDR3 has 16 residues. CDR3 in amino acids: CASSQDPGISTDTQYF. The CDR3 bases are TGCGCCAGCAGCCAAGATCCGGGGATTAGCACAGATACGCAGTATTTT.

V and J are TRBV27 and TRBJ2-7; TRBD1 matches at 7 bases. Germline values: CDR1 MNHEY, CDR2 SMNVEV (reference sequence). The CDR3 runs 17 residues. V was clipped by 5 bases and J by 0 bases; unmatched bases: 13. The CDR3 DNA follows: TGTGCCAGCAGTCCCGACTTGGACAGGCAACCCTCCTACGAGCAGTACTTC. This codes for CASSPDLDRQPSYEQYF.

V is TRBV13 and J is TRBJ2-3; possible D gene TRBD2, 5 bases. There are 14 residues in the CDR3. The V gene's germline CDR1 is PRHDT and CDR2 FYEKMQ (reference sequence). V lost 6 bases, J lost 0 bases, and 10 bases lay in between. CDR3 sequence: CASRISGSTDTQYF. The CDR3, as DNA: TGTGCCAGCAGAATCAGCGGCAGCACAGATACGCAGTATTTT.

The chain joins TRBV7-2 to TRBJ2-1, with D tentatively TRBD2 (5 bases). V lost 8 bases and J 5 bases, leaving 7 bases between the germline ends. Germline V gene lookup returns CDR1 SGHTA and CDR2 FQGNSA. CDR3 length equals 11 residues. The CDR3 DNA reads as TGTGCCAGCTCGGGGAACAATGAGCAGTTCTTC. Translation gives CASSGNNEQFF.

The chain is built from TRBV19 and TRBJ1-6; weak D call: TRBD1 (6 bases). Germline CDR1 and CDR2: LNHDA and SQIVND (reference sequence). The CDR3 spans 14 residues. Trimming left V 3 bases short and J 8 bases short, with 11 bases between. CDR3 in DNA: TGTGCCAGTAGTATCGTAAAGGGGGATTCACCCCTCCACTTT. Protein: CASSIVKGDSPLHF.

The CDR3 bases are TGTGCCAGCATGAAACAGGGGGCAGAGACCCAGTACTTC. It specifies CASMKQGAETQYF. This rearrangement joins TRBV6-5 to TRBJ2-5; 9 bases agree with TRBD1. The CDR3 has 13 amino acids. The germline CDR1 and CDR2 sequences are MNHEY and SVGAGI. The V gene end was trimmed by 7 bases and the J gene end by 4 bases; junction bases not matched to a gene: 4.

CDR3 residues: CASSFISSGQIWQTQYF. The CDR3 bases are TGTGCCAGCAGCTTTATATCATCGGGACAGATATGGCAGACCCAGTACTTC. The chain combines TRBV11-2 with TRBJ2-5; 7 bases are a match to TRBD1. Germline lookup yields CDR1 SGHAT and CDR2 FQNNGV. Germline trimming cut 3 bases from V and 6 bases from J; bases unmatched to any gene: 16. This CDR3 contains 17 residues.

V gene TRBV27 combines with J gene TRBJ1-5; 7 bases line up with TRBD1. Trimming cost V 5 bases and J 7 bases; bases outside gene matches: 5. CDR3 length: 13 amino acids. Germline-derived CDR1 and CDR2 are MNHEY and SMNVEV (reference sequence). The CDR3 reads CASSTRQGQPQHF. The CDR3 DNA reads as TGTGCCAGCAGTACACGACAGGGACAGCCCCAGCATTTT.

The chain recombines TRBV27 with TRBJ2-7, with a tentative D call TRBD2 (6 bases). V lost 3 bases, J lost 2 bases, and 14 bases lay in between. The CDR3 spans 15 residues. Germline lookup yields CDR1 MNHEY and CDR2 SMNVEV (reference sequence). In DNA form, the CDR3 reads TGTGCCAGCAGTTTTGTCCCCGGGGGAGCCTACGAGCAGTACTTC. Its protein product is CASSFVPGGAYEQYF.

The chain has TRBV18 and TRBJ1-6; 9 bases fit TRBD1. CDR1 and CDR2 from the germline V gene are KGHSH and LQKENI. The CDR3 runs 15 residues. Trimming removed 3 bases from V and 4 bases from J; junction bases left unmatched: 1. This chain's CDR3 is CASSPDRGYNSPLHF. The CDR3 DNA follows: TGTGCCAGCTCACCTGACAGGGGGTATAATTCACCCCTCCACTTT.

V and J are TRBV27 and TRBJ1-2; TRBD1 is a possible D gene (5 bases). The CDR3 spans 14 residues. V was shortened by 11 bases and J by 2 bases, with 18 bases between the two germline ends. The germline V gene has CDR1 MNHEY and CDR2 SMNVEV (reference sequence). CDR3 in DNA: TGTGCCCACAATCCTAGGCCAGGGAACTATGGCTACACCTTC. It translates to CAHNPRPGNYGYTF.

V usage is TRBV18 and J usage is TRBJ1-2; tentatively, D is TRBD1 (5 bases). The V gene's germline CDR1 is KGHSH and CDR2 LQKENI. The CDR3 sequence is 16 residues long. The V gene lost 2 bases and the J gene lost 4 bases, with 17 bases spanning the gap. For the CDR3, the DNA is TGTGCCAGCTCACCAAGCCAGCAGGGCGTCACCTATGGCTACACCTTC. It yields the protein CASSPSQQGVTYGYTF.

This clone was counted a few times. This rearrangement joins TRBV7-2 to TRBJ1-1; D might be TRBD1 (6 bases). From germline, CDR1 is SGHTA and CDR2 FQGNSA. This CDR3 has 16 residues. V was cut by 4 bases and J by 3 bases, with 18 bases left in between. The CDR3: CASSSAGGRQYTEAFF. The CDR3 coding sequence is TGTGCCAGCAGCTCTGCCGGGGGGCGCCAGTACACTGAAGCTTTCTTT. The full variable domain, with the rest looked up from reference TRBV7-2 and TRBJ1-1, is GAGVSQSPSNKVTEKGKDVELRCDPISGHTALYWYRQSLGQGLEFLIYFQGNSAPDKSGLPSDRFSAERTGGSVSTLTIQRTQQEDSAVYLCASSSAGGRQYTEAFFGQGTRLTVV.

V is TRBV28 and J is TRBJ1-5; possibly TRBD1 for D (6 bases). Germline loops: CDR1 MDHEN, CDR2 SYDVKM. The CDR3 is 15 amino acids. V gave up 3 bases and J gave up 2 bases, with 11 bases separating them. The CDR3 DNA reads TGTGCCAGCAGTTTCAGGGGTTTGGGCAATCAGCCCCAGCATTTT. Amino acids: CASSFRGLGNQPQHF.

The CDR3 reads CASSYSKSRGTEAFF. The CDR3 DNA is TGTGCCAGCAGTTACTCGAAATCAAGGGGTACTGAAGCTTTCTTT. V and J are TRBV6-5 and TRBJ1-1; D may be TRBD1 (5 bases). Germline CDR1 reads MNHEY; CDR2 reads SVGAGI. The germline V and J ends were trimmed by 0 bases and 5 bases, with 13 bases remaining between them. CDR3 length: 15 amino acids.

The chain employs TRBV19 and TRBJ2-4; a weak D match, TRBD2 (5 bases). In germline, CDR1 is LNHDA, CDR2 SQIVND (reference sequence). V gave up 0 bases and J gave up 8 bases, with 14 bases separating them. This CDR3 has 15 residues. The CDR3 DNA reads TGTGCCAGTAGTATAGAGGGCTGGACGAGGGACATTCAGTACTTC. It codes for CASSIEGWTRDIQYF. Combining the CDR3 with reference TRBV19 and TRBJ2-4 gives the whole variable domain DGGITQSPKYLFRKEGQNVTLSCEQNLNHDAMYWYRQDPGQGLRLIYYSQIVNDFQKGDIAEGYSVSREKKESFPLTVTSAQKNPTAFYLCASSIEGWTRDIQYFGAGTRLSVL.

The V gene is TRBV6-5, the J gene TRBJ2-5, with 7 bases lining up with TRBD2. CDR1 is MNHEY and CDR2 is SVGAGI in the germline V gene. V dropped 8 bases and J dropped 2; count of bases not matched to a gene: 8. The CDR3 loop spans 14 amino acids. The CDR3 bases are TGTGCCAGCTCGTTGGGAGGGGCTCAAGAGACCCAGTACTTC. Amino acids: CASSLGGAQETQYF.

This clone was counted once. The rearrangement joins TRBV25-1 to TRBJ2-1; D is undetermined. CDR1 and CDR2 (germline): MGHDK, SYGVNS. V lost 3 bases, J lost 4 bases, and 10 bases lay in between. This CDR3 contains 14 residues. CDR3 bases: TGTGCCAGCAGTGACACCCACCTATACAATGAGCAGTTCTTC. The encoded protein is CASSDTHLYNEQFF.

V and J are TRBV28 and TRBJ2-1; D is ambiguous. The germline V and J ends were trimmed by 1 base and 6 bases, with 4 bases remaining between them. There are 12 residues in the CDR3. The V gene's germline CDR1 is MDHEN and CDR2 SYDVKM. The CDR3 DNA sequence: TGTGCCAGCAGTTTATCTACCAATGAGCAGTTCTTC. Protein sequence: CASSLSTNEQFF.

CDR3 loop: CASRSTAGYEQYF. The CDR3 DNA reads as TGTGCCAGCAGGTCTACAGCCGGCTACGAGCAGTACTTC. The chain couples TRBV27 to TRBJ2-7; the D is unclear. Germline values: CDR1 MNHEY, CDR2 SMNVEV (reference sequence). CDR3 length: 13 residues. V lost 6 bases to trimming and J lost 3 bases, with 12 bases between them.

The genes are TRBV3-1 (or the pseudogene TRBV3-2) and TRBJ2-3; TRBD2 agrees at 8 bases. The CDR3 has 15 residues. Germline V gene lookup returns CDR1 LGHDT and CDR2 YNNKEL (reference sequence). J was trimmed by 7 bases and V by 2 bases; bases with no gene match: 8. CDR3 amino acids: CASSQRLAGTNTQYF. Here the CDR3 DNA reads TGTGCCAGCAGCCAACGTCTAGCGGGTACAAATACGCAGTATTTT.

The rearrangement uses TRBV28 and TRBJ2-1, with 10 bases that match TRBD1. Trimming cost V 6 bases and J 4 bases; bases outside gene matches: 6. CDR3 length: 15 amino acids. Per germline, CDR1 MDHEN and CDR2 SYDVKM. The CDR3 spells CASSRPGQGYNEQFF. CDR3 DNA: TGTGCCAGCAGCAGACCGGGACAGGGGTACAATGAGCAGTTCTTC.

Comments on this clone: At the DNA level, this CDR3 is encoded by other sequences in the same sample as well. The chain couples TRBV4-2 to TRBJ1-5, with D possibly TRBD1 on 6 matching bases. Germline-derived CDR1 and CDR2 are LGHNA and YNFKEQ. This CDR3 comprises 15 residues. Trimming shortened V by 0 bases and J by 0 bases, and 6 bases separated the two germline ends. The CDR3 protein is CASSQDRGSNQPQHF. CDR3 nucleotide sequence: TGTGCCAGCAGCCAAGACAGGGGTAGCAATCAGCCCCAGCATTTT.

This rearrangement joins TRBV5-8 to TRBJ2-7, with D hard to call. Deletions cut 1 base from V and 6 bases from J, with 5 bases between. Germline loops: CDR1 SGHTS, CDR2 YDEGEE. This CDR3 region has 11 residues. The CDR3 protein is CASSLSVEQYF. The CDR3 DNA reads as TGTGCCAGCAGCTTGTCAGTCGAGCAGTACTTC.